The 27 T cell receptor beta chains reported below all come from one sample, sequenced in a study of cytomegalovirus exposure and HLA in healthy donors. The PCR ran on 60 Vbeta and 13 Jbeta primers. Profiling relied on immunoSEQ multiplex PCR, and the TCRdb table lists in-frame clones only, not all of them. The sample contains 170,000 or so clones, roughly 78% of which appear only once. Sequences were obtained from PBMCs. All receptors derive from a woman aged 50 to 65 in good health and CMV-seropositive.

This chain connects TRBV6-1 to TRBJ1-1; the D is unclear. V was clipped by 5 bases and J by 2 bases, with 9 bases between them. Germline-derived CDR1 and CDR2 are MNHNS and SASEGT. The CDR3 runs 13 residues. This CDR3 reads CASSNEGNTEAFF. The CDR3 DNA reads as TGTGCCAGCAGTAATGAGGGAAACACTGAAGCTTTCTTT.

This clone occurred once. CDR3 bases: TGTGCCAGCAGCCCCAGTGTCGGGACTAGCAGTACAGATACGCAGTATTTT. It codes for CASSPSVGTSSTDTQYF. This chain connects TRBV9 to TRBJ2-3; TRBD2 agrees at 9 bases. The CDR3 sequence is 17 residues long. V shed 4 bases and J 3 bases; nucleotides not matched to a gene: 12. Germline V gene lookup returns CDR1 SGDLS and CDR2 YYNGEE.

The V gene is TRBV5-1, the J gene TRBJ1-1; D gene ambiguous. This CDR3 spans 13 amino acids. In germline, CDR1 is SGHRS, CDR2 YFSETQ. V dropped 4 bases and J dropped 0 bases, with 7 bases sitting between them. The CDR3 reads CASSTSLNTEAFF. CDR3 DNA: TGCGCCAGCAGCACATCATTGAACACTGAAGCTTTCTTT.

The rearrangement joins TRBV7-9 to TRBJ1-4; TRBD1 might be the D (6 bases). The CDR3 spans 14 residues. V was shortened by 4 bases and J by 6 bases, with 12 bases between the two germline ends. The V gene's germline CDR1 is SEHNR and CDR2 FQNEAQ (reference sequence). CDR3 in amino acids: CASSSPGGYEKLFF. The CDR3 region has the DNA TGTGCCAGCAGCTCCCCGGGGGGCTATGAAAAACTGTTTTTT.

The chain has TRBV5-1 and TRBJ2-1, with TRBD2 as a possible D gene (6 bases). This CDR3 is built from 13 residues. V was shortened by 3 bases and J by 5 bases, with 9 bases between the two germline ends. CDR1 is SGHRS and CDR2 is YFSETQ in the germline V gene. This CDR3 is CASSWGEHNEQFF. In nucleotides, the CDR3 is TGCGCCAGCAGCTGGGGGGAACACAATGAGCAGTTCTTC. Drawing the rest from reference TRBV5-1 and TRBJ2-1, the complete variable domain is KAGVTQTPRYLIKTRGQQVTLSCSPISGHRSVSWYQQTPGQGLQFLFEYFSETQRNKGNFPGRFSGRQFSNSRSEMNVSTLELGDSALYLCASSWGEHNEQFFGPGTRLTVL.

The table lists this clone with a count of one. Other nucleotide sequences from this sample produce the same CDR3. The chain links TRBV4-2 to TRBJ1-2, with D unclear. Trimming removed 6 bases from V and 5 bases from J, with 13 bases in between. Germline assignment: CDR1 LGHNA and CDR2 YNFKEQ. This CDR3 spans 13 amino acids. The CDR3 region has the DNA TGTGCCAGCAGTTTTGAAGTGAGGTATGGCTACACCTTC. Protein: CASSFEVRYGYTF.

This clone was seen once. The J gene is TRBJ2-1, the V gene TRBV30; TRBD1 matches at 7 bases. CDR1 is GTSNPN and CDR2 is SVGIG in the germline V gene (reference sequence). The CDR3 contains 15 residues. V shed 4 bases and J 8 bases; nucleotides not matched to a gene: 14. The DNA of the CDR3 is TGTGCCTGGATCCGTGACAGGGTATCTCAGGATGAGCAGTTCTTC. Translating it yields CAWIRDRVSQDEQFF.

On this clone: This sample also contains other DNA sequences that code for the same CDR3. The genes are TRBV15 and TRBJ2-7, with unresolved D. Trimming cost V 1 base and J 0 bases, with 7 bases left between them. This CDR3 contains 14 residues. Per the germline V gene, CDR1 is LNHNV and CDR2 is YYDKDF (reference sequence). The CDR3 nucleotides read TGTGCCACCAGCAGAGTGGGCCTCTCCTACGAGCAGTACTTC. Residues: CATSRVGLSYEQYF.

The rearrangement joins TRBV4-1 to TRBJ1-5, with D possibly matching TRBD1 (6 bases). Germline assignment: CDR1 MGHRA and CDR2 YSYEKL. This CDR3 contains 15 residues. Deletions cut 0 bases from V and 9 bases from J, with 15 bases between. The CDR3 region has the DNA TGCGCCAGCAGCCAAGATGGGGGCGAATATCGGCCCCAGCATTTT. Amino acid sequence: CASSQDGGEYRPQHF.

The J gene is TRBJ1-2, the V gene TRBV2; TRBD1 is a possible D gene (5 bases). V was pared by 5 bases and J by 2 bases, with 12 bases between. Germline assignment: CDR1 SNHLY and CDR2 FYNNEI. This CDR3 has 14 residues. This chain's CDR3 is CASSSSTENYGYTF. The CDR3 region has the DNA TGTGCCAGCAGTAGTTCGACAGAGAACTATGGCTACACCTTC.

The chain is built from TRBV2 and TRBJ2-1; the D is unclear. The germline CDR1 and CDR2 sequences are SNHLY and FYNNEI. The CDR3 covers 10 residues. Trimming took 4 bases from V and 14 from J, leaving 9 bases between them. DNA of the CDR3: TGTGCCAGCAGTGCCGTACTTGAGTTCTTC. As protein: CASSAVLEFF.

The sample holds one count of this clone. The chain is built from TRBV19 and TRBJ2-2; possible D gene TRBD2, 6 bases. Trimming removed 1 base at V and 5 bases at J, with 8 bases between. Germline V lookup: CDR1 LNHDA, CDR2 SQIVND (reference sequence). The CDR3 length is 14 residues. CDR3 protein: CASSIVAGTGELFF. The DNA for the CDR3 is TGTGCCAGTAGTATAGTGGCGGGAACCGGGGAGCTGTTTTTT.

This chain links TRBV6-6 with TRBJ1-2; the D gene is possibly TRBD1 (6 bases). Trimming took 8 bases from V and 5 from J, leaving 9 bases between them. CDR3 size: 11 residues. Germline V gene lookup returns CDR1 MNHNY and CDR2 SVGAGI (reference sequence). The CDR3 loop is CASQGFYGYTF. The CDR3 DNA reads as TGTGCCAGCCAGGGGTTTTATGGCTACACCTTC.

The chain couples TRBV19 to TRBJ2-2; 9 bases agree with TRBD1. The CDR3 consists of 16 residues. The ends lost 6 bases at V and 1 base at J; junction bases unmatched: 6. Germline assignment: CDR1 LNHDA and CDR2 SQIVND (reference sequence). CDR3 DNA sequence: TGTGCCAGTAGGAGAGAGGGACAGGGGAACACCGGGGAGCTGTTTTTT. Its protein product is CASRREGQGNTGELFF.

The V gene is TRBV27, the J gene TRBJ1-2; possibly TRBD1 for D (5 bases). V was pared by 5 bases and J by 8 bases, with 9 bases between. The CDR3 has 11 residues. Germline V CDR1 and CDR2: MNHEY, SMNVEV (reference sequence). The DNA for the CDR3 is TGTGCCAGCAGTCAGGGCCGAGGCTACACCTTC. This codes for CASSQGRGYTF.

J is TRBJ1-1 and V is TRBV6-5; TRBD1 matches at 7 bases. Germline-derived CDR1 and CDR2 are MNHEY and SVGAGI. This CDR3 comprises 13 residues. V dropped 6 bases and J dropped 4; count of bases not matched to a gene: 5. DNA for the CDR3: TGTGCCAGCAGCCGGGACAGTATCACTGAAGCTTTCTTT. Translated: CASSRDSITEAFF.

A note on this clone: Distinct nucleotide sequences in the sample also encode this CDR3. The chain employs TRBV30 and TRBJ2-3; TRBD2 aligns across 8 bases. After removal of 0 bases from V and 0 bases from J, the junction contained 5 bases not matched to a gene. The CDR3 sequence is 16 residues long. Germline-derived CDR1 and CDR2 are GTSNPN and SVGIG (reference sequence). The CDR3 loop is CAWSVPGGTSTDTQYF. CDR3 coding DNA: TGTGCCTGGAGTGTACCGGGAGGGACTAGCACAGATACGCAGTATTTT.

This clone was seen a few times. The chain links TRBV30 to TRBJ1-5, with a tentative D call TRBD1 (6 bases). This CDR3 contains 14 residues. V lost 2 bases to trimming and J lost 1 base, with 9 bases between them. Germline V lookup: CDR1 GTSNPN, CDR2 SVGIG (reference sequence). The CDR3 spells CAWSWGTSNQPQHF. The CDR3 DNA sequence: TGTGCCTGGAGTTGGGGGACAAGCAATCAGCCCCAGCATTTT.

The CDR3 here is CASSTGTSGAGTGELFF. The DNA of the CDR3 is TGTGCCAGCAGCACCGGGACTAGCGGGGCGGGCACCGGGGAGCTGTTTTTT. The rearrangement links TRBV2 to TRBJ2-2; TRBD2 matches 13 bases. V gave up 6 bases and J gave up 4 bases; unmatched junction bases: 8. The CDR3 is 17 amino acids. Germline V gene data show CDR1 as SNHLY and CDR2 as FYNNEI.

The gene calls are TRBV6-5 and TRBJ2-5; D is possibly TRBD2 (5 bases). CDR3 size: 15 residues. The V end lost 6 bases, the J end lost 5 bases, and 19 bases lay between the germline ends. CDR1 is MNHEY, CDR2 SVGAGI, per germline. The CDR3 protein is CASRRGPLGGETQYF. The CDR3 nucleotides are TGTGCCAGCAGACGTGGACCTCTGGGCGGGGAGACCCAGTACTTC.

The J gene is TRBJ2-5, the V gene TRBV30, with 7 bases lining up with TRBD1. Trimming at V came to 2 bases and at J to 2 bases, leaving 5 bases not matched to a gene. Looked up from germline, CDR1 is GTSNPN and CDR2 is SVGIG (reference sequence). The CDR3 extends over 14 amino acids. CDR3 bases: TGTGCCTGGAGTAGAGGGGGCGGGCAAGAGACCCAGTACTTC. This codes for CAWSRGGGQETQYF.

The chain has TRBV15 and TRBJ1-5, with a tentative D call TRBD1 (6 bases). Trimming took 1 base from V and 1 from J, leaving 8 bases between them. Per germline, CDR1 LNHNV and CDR2 YYDKDF (reference sequence). This CDR3 region has 15 residues. The CDR3 coding sequence is TGTGCCACCAGCAGAGTCGGGACAAGCAATCAGCCCCAGCATTTT. Amino acid sequence: CATSRVGTSNQPQHF.

CDR3 protein: CATSGVGGGEQYF. In nucleotides, the CDR3 is TGTGCCACCAGCGGAGTGGGGGGGGGCGAGCAGTACTTC. The rearrangement joins TRBV15 to TRBJ2-7; 7 positions match TRBD2. With 5 bases clipped from V and 6 bases from J, the junction kept 7 bases outside the gene matches. Per the germline V gene, CDR1 is LNHNV and CDR2 is YYDKDF (reference sequence). The CDR3 sequence is 13 residues long.

The chain combines TRBV29-1 with TRBJ2-7, with 11 nucleotides matching TRBD1. The CDR3 has 13 residues. J was trimmed by 5 bases and V by 4 bases; bases with no gene match: 4. CDR1 is SQVTM, CDR2 ANQGSEA, per germline. The CDR3 DNA reads as TGCAGCGTTGGGGGACAGGGGGTCAACGAGCAGTACTTC. Translated: CSVGGQGVNEQYF.

This sequence joins TRBV7-6 and TRBJ1-1, with a possible D match to TRBD1 (6 bases). CDR1 and CDR2 (germline): SGHVS, FNYEAQ. The ends were cut back, 7 bases at V and 4 bases at J, with 13 bases in the middle. This CDR3 spans 13 amino acids. CDR3: CASTPLGGTEAFF. Written as DNA, the CDR3 is TGTGCCAGCACCCCATTAGGGGGCACTGAAGCTTTCTTT.

The chain links TRBV30 to TRBJ2-2; TRBD2 might be the D (5 bases). Looked up from germline, CDR1 is GTSNPN and CDR2 is SVGIG (reference sequence). The CDR3 runs to 15 residues. The V and J ends lost 0 bases and 7 bases respectively, with 15 bases between them. In DNA form, the CDR3 reads TGTGCCTGGAGTGTAAAGACGGGAACACTCGGGGAGCTGTTTTTT. This codes for CAWSVKTGTLGELFF.

The gene calls are TRBV5-1 and TRBJ2-1; TRBD2 matches at 15 bases. Germline V gene sequence: CDR1 SGHRS, CDR2 YFSETQ. V shed 3 bases and J 1 base; nucleotides not matched to a gene: 5. CDR3 length equals 18 residues. CDR3 nucleotide sequence: TGCGCCAGCAGCTCCGGACTAGCGGGGGGGCGGTCCTACAATGAGCAGTTCTTC. It encodes CASSSGLAGGRSYNEQFF.